The next 32 T cell receptor beta chains were all read from a single sample in a study of blood T cell repertoires in COVID-19. This table comes from immunoSEQ multiplex PCR, and its TCRdb copy is limited to in-frame clones, with some not included. The sample shows some 350,000 clones, about nine tenths of them seen only once. The sequenced sample was peripheral blood. The receptors stem from a woman between 65 and 79 years old with COVID-19, enrolled during active disease.

The chain has TRBV27 and TRBJ1-2; D gene unclear. Germline lookup yields CDR1 MNHEY and CDR2 SMNVEV (reference sequence). V lost 4 bases to trimming and J lost 7 bases, with 19 bases between them. This CDR3 has 15 amino acids. The CDR3, as DNA: TGTGCCAGCAGTTCCCCCCACAGCGGGGATGCTGGCTACACCTTC. Translation: CASSSPHSGDAGYTF.

On this clone: One junction end does not reproduce the germline sequence, and a read error may be involved. This chain links TRBV7-9 with TRBJ2-1, with 8 bases lining up with TRBD2. The CDR3 contains 16 residues. CDR1 is SEHNR, CDR2 FQNEAQ, per germline (reference sequence). In DNA form, the CDR3 reads TGTGCCAGCAGATTAGGGGCGGGGGGTGCTGGAAATGAGCAGTTCTTC. Its translation: CASRLGAGGAGNEQFF.

The chain is built from TRBV7-8 and TRBJ2-2, with TRBD2 matching 10 bases. From germline, CDR1 is SGHVS and CDR2 FQNEAQ. The CDR3 extends over 18 amino acids. The junction had 7 bases not matched to a gene; V was cut back by 3 bases and J by 0 bases. CDR3 DNA: TGTGCCAGCAGCTTCGAACTAGCGGGGTCCGCGAACACCGGGGAGCTGTTTTTT. Protein sequence: CASSFELAGSANTGELFF.

This sequence joins TRBV12-3 or TRBV12-4 and TRBJ1-2; TRBD1 might be the D (6 bases). Trimming shortened V by 6 bases and J by 0 bases, and 8 bases separated the two germline ends. The CDR3 length is 13 residues. The CDR3 reads CASSRQANYGYTF. The CDR3 coding sequence is TGTGCCAGCAGCCGACAGGCTAACTATGGCTACACCTTC.

This clone was recorded a few times. The chain combines TRBV9 with TRBJ1-2; D is unresolved. Trimming pared 0 bases from V and 2 bases from J, leaving 14 bases between. The CDR3 is made up of 16 amino acids. Germline-derived CDR1 and CDR2 are SGDLS and YYNGEE. Here the CDR3 DNA reads TGTGCCAGCAGCGTAGATGAGGGATCGCAAAACTATGGCTACACCTTC. Translation gives CASSVDEGSQNYGYTF.

The chain carries TRBV4-3 and TRBJ2-6; D is undetermined. The CDR3 consists of 15 residues. The germline V and J ends were trimmed by 1 base and 0 bases, with 4 bases remaining between them. Germline loops: CDR1 LGHNA, CDR2 YSLEER. The CDR3 DNA reads as TGCGCCAGCAGCCAAGGGCACTCTGGGGCCAACGTCCTGACTTTC. The encoded protein is CASSQGHSGANVLTF.

The chain has TRBV21-1 and TRBJ1-1; TRBD1 reflects the table's D call only, with no check against the DNA. TRBV21-1 is tagged as a pseudogene. The CDR3 consists of 14 residues. CDR3 coding DNA: TGTGCCAGCAGCAAAGGTCCAGAGAACACTGAAGCTTTCTTT. Amino acids: CASSKGPENTEAFF.

This chain joins TRBV14 and TRBJ2-7; the D gene is possibly TRBD1 (7 bases). The length of the CDR3 is 16 residues. V was shortened by 4 bases and J by 0 bases, with 16 bases between the two germline ends. The germline V gene encodes CDR1 SGHDN and CDR2 FVKESK. As DNA, the CDR3 is TGTGCCAGCAGCCGCAGGGGGACTCTTGGCTCCTACGAGCAGTACTTC. It codes for CASSRRGTLGSYEQYF.

The V gene is TRBV27, the J gene TRBJ1-1; TRBD1 aligns across 7 bases. The CDR3 runs 14 residues. Germline assignment: CDR1 MNHEY and CDR2 SMNVEV (reference sequence). Trimming cost V 5 bases and J 1 base; bases outside gene matches: 4. The CDR3 loop reads CASSPWTGNTEAFF. As DNA, the CDR3 is TGTGCCAGCAGTCCCTGGACAGGGAACACTGAAGCTTTCTTT.

The chain employs TRBV19 and TRBJ1-1, with a tentative D call TRBD1 (5 bases). Trimming took 3 bases from V and 3 from J, leaving 17 bases between them. Per the germline V gene, CDR1 is LNHDA and CDR2 is SQIVND (reference sequence). The CDR3 length is 16 residues. The CDR3 here is CASSIPGSQGDTEAFF. CDR3 nucleotide sequence: TGTGCCAGTAGTATTCCGGGCTCCCAAGGGGACACTGAAGCTTTCTTT.

This clone was detected only once. The chain is built from TRBV5-8 and TRBJ2-1, with D uncertain. With 0 bases removed from V and 2 bases from J, the gap between germline ends came to 9 bases. CDR1 and CDR2 from the germline V gene are SGHTS and YDEGEE. The CDR3 sequence is 15 residues long. CDR3 protein: CASSLVAVTYNEQFF. The CDR3 region has the DNA TGTGCCAGCAGCTTGGTGGCCGTTACCTACAATGAGCAGTTCTTC.

The V gene is TRBV11-2, the J gene TRBJ1-2; 11 bases map to TRBD1. This CDR3 contains 16 residues. Germline CDR1 is SGHAT and CDR2 is FQNNGV. J gave up 4 bases and V 3 bases, and 7 bases lay outside the gene matches. The CDR3 reads CASSLPRDRGVYGYTF. The CDR3 bases are TGTGCCAGCAGCTTGCCCCGGGACAGGGGGGTCTATGGCTACACCTTC.

The chain combines TRBV5-4 with TRBJ1-2, with a possible D match to TRBD1 (5 bases). This CDR3 region has 15 residues. Germline V gene lookup returns CDR1 SGHNT and CDR2 YYREEE (reference sequence). V was clipped by 5 bases and J by 2 bases, with 16 bases between them. The CDR3: CASRDPTQGNYGYTF. CDR3 DNA sequence: TGTGCCAGCAGAGACCCTACCCAGGGAAACTATGGCTACACCTTC.

This chain joins TRBV28 and TRBJ1-5, with D perhaps matching TRBD1 (6 bases). This CDR3 spans 13 amino acids. V was cut by 7 bases and J by 5 bases, with 12 bases left in between. Per the germline V gene, CDR1 is MDHEN and CDR2 is SYDVKM. The CDR3 spells CASKGGVDQPQHF. CDR3 nucleotides: TGTGCCAGCAAGGGGGGGGTCGATCAGCCCCAGCATTTT.

This sequence joins TRBV3-1 (or the pseudogene TRBV3-2) and TRBJ2-2; D gene uncertain. Germline V gene data show CDR1 as LGHDT and CDR2 as YNNKEL (reference sequence). The CDR3 sequence is 13 residues long. Trimming removed 1 base at V and 5 bases at J, with 5 bases between. The CDR3 region is CASSQGGTGELFF. CDR3 DNA sequence: TGTGCCAGCAGCCAAGGAGGTACCGGGGAGCTGTTTTTT.

V and J are TRBV10-2 and TRBJ2-5, with D perhaps matching TRBD1 (6 bases). V lost 8 bases and J 2 bases, leaving 9 bases between the germline ends. The CDR3 totals 12 residues. The germline V gene has CDR1 WSHSY and CDR2 SAAADI. CDR3 nucleotides: TGCGCCAGCGGGACACAACAAGAGACCCAGTACTTC. Encoded protein: CASGTQQETQYF.

The V gene is TRBV6-6, the J gene TRBJ1-5; D possibly corresponds to TRBD1 (6 bases). Germline CDR1 MNHNY, CDR2 SVGAGI (reference sequence). The V end lost 5 bases, the J end lost 0 bases, and 20 bases lay between the germline ends. This CDR3 comprises 18 residues. CDR3 residues: CASSHTPGHRYSNQPQHF. DNA for the CDR3: TGTGCCAGCAGTCACACCCCGGGACACCGATATAGCAATCAGCCCCAGCATTTT.

The chain couples TRBV5-4 to TRBJ2-5; 12 nucleotides match TRBD2. Germline V gene lookup returns CDR1 SGHNT and CDR2 YYREEE (reference sequence). Trimming removed 4 bases from V and 2 bases from J; junction bases left unmatched: 3. The CDR3 sequence is 15 residues long. The CDR3 region is CASSPTSGGQETQYF. CDR3 DNA sequence: TGTGCCAGCAGCCCGACTAGCGGGGGACAAGAGACCCAGTACTTC.

The chain links TRBV9 to TRBJ2-2; D not resolved. Germline values: CDR1 SGDLS, CDR2 YYNGEE. The CDR3 contains 15 residues. V gave up 3 bases and J gave up 6 bases, with 15 bases separating them. The CDR3 here is CASSARSGLSGELFF. The CDR3 DNA sequence: TGTGCCAGCAGCGCGAGATCAGGCTTGTCCGGGGAGCTGTTTTTT. The full variable domain, in which reference TRBV9 and TRBJ2-2 provide the parts outside the CDR3, is DSGVTQTPKHLITATGQRVTLRCSPRSGDLSVYWYQQSLDQGLQFLIQYYNGEERAKGNILERFSAQQFPDLHSELNLSSLELGDSALYFCASSARSGLSGELFFGEGSRLTVL.

The CDR3 nucleotides are TGTGCCAGTAGTTTAACAGGGACTAAGTCTGGAAACACCATATATTTT. Its translation is CASSLTGTKSGNTIYF. The V gene is TRBV19, the J gene TRBJ1-3; perhaps TRBD1 as D (6 bases). Trimming removed 5 bases at V and 1 base at J, with 15 bases between. CDR3 length: 16 amino acids. In germline, CDR1 is LNHDA, CDR2 SQIVND (reference sequence).

This clone was detected only once. V is TRBV29-1 and J is TRBJ2-5, with a tentative D call TRBD1 (7 bases). CDR1 is SQVTM, CDR2 ANQGSEA, per germline. CDR3 size: 13 residues. V lost 2 bases, J lost 4 bases, and 11 bases lay in between. The CDR3 loop is CSVERQGGETQYF. As DNA, the CDR3 is TGCAGCGTTGAACGACAGGGAGGAGAGACCCAGTACTTC.

The chain has TRBV5-1 and TRBJ2-7; tentatively, D is TRBD2 (5 bases). CDR3 length: 14 residues. The germline V gene has CDR1 SGHRS and CDR2 YFSETQ. Trimming stripped 4 bases from V and 2 bases from J, with 13 bases between. The CDR3 sequence: CASSPGVGPYEQYF. Here the CDR3 DNA reads TGCGCCAGCAGCCCCGGGGTTGGGCCCTACGAGCAGTACTTC.

V and J are TRBV10-3 and TRBJ1-1, with 10 bases lining up with TRBD1. V lost 3 bases and J lost 7; bases outside the gene matches: 11. This CDR3 is 16 amino acids long. CDR1 ENHRY and CDR2 SYGVKD come from the germline V gene. This CDR3 reads CAISDTGQGVPYEAFF. The DNA of the CDR3 is TGTGCCATCAGTGACACCGGACAGGGGGTACCTTATGAAGCTTTCTTT.

The chain employs TRBV5-4 and TRBJ1-6; 9 bases match TRBD1. V shed 4 bases, J shed 10 bases, and the junction held 9 bases outside the gene matches. The CDR3 runs to 15 residues. The germline CDR1 and CDR2 sequences are SGHNT and YYREEE (reference sequence). CDR3 bases: TGTGCCAGCAGCCCGCCGGGACAGGGAGACTCACCCCTCCACTTT. Translation: CASSPPGQGDSPLHF.

The rearrangement links TRBV3-1 (or the pseudogene TRBV3-2) to TRBJ1-1; the D gene is possibly TRBD1 (6 bases). Trimming left V 8 bases short and J 4 bases short, with 20 bases between. The CDR3 is 15 amino acids. CDR1 and CDR2 (germline): LGHDT, YNNKEL (reference sequence). The CDR3 DNA follows: TGTGCCAGCTTCCCGTCGGGCAGGGGAGTCACTGAAGCTTTCTTT. As protein: CASFPSGRGVTEAFF.

The V gene is TRBV10-1, the J gene TRBJ2-5, with TRBD1 matching over 9 bases. The ends lost 5 bases at V and 2 bases at J; junction bases unmatched: 3. From germline, CDR1 is WNHNN and CDR2 SYGVQD (reference sequence). This CDR3 comprises 14 residues. The CDR3 nucleotides read TGCGCCAGCAGTTGGGACAGGGAACAAGAGACCCAGTACTTC. Amino acid sequence: CASSWDREQETQYF.

The chain couples TRBV7-3 to TRBJ1-6; D not resolved. Germline-derived CDR1 and CDR2 are SGHTA and FQGTGA. The CDR3 totals 15 residues. The V end lost 5 bases, the J end lost 6 bases, and 14 bases lay between the germline ends. The CDR3 here is CASSREVGGNSPLHF. CDR3 nucleotide sequence: TGTGCCAGCAGCCGGGAGGTGGGCGGTAATTCACCCCTCCACTTT. The full variable domain, its missing parts supplied by reference TRBV7-3 and TRBJ1-6, is GAGVSQTPSNKVTEKGKYVELRCDPISGHTALYWYRQSLGQGPEFLIYFQGTGAADDSGLPNDRFFAVRPEGSVSTLKIQRTERGDSAVYLCASSREVGGNSPLHFGNGTRLTVT.

In its sample, this clone was seen a few times. This chain links TRBV19 with TRBJ1-6; D gene ambiguous. CDR1 LNHDA and CDR2 SQIVND come from the germline V gene (reference sequence). The CDR3 covers 14 residues. V was shortened by 7 bases and J by 11 bases, with 18 bases between the two germline ends. CDR3 DNA: TGTGCCAGTACAAGAGAGAGGTGGAGAACACCCCTCCACTTT. Its protein is CASTRERWRTPLHF.

The chain carries TRBV14 and TRBJ1-2; D call uncertain. V dropped 5 bases and J dropped 5 bases, with 9 bases sitting between them. The length of the CDR3 is 12 residues. The V gene's germline CDR1 is SGHDN and CDR2 FVKESK. This CDR3 reads CASSFSLYGYTF. The CDR3 DNA reads as TGTGCCAGCAGCTTCTCACTTTATGGCTACACCTTC.

V usage is TRBV6-5 and J usage is TRBJ1-6, with D perhaps TRBD1 (6 bases). This CDR3 contains 15 residues. Looked up from germline, CDR1 is MNHEY and CDR2 is SVGAGI. V shed 0 bases and J shed 8 bases, with 11 bases lying between them. CDR3 protein: CASSYSSRGDSPLHF. For the CDR3, the DNA is TGTGCCAGCAGTTACTCGAGCAGGGGTGATTCACCCCTCCACTTT.

In this sample, this clone turned up once. This chain links TRBV18 with TRBJ1-2; D is possibly TRBD1 (5 bases). The CDR3 sequence is 13 residues long. The V gene lost 3 bases and the J gene lost 8 bases, with 13 bases spanning the gap. Germline assignment: CDR1 KGHSH and CDR2 LQKENI. The CDR3 DNA follows: TGTGCCAGCTCACCCGGCAGGGATCAAGGCTACACCTTC. This codes for CASSPGRDQGYTF.

Only one count was recorded for this clone. This rearrangement joins TRBV29-1 to TRBJ2-5; D ambiguous. V was pared by 4 bases and J by 4 bases, with 16 bases between. The CDR3 runs 14 residues. The germline gives CDR1 SQVTM, CDR2 ANQGSEA. CDR3 region: CSVVMPGRGETQYF. CDR3 nucleotides: TGCAGCGTTGTCATGCCTGGCAGAGGAGAGACCCAGTACTTC.